One sample yielded the 6 T cell receptor beta chains listed below, sequenced in a study of monozygotic twins with inflammatory bowel disease. Reprocessing the 5' RACE reads, TCRdb reports a single entry for every CDR3 protein and omits DNA. The sample includes about 380,000 distinct CDR3 sequences. The sequencing sample was made of blood. All receptors derive from a human donor with ulcerative colitis or Crohn's disease, or a healthy co-twin of an affected twin (not recorded which).

The chain carries TRBV12-3 or TRBV12-4 and TRBJ1-1; TCRdb's assignment of TRBD1 cannot be checked, as there is no DNA. This CDR3 has 16 amino acids. CDR3 region: CASSSWTGGFNTEAFF.

The CDR3 reads CSAPRQGGDEQYF. V gene TRBV20-1 combines with J gene TRBJ2-7; the D call of TRBD1 rests on TCRdb alone, since no DNA is present to check it. The V gene's germline CDR1 is DFQATT and CDR2 SNEGSKA (reference sequence). CDR3 length: 13 amino acids.

This chain connects TRBV5-5 to TRBJ1-4; TCRdb's assignment of TRBD1 cannot be checked, as there is no DNA. There are 15 residues in the CDR3. From germline, CDR1 is SGHKS and CDR2 YYEKEE (reference sequence). The CDR3 spells CASSGVEGRGEKLFF.

The chain employs TRBV20-1 and TRBJ2-6; TCRdb proposes TRBD1, but this gene call is untestable without DNA. The CDR3 runs to 16 residues. Germline V gives CDR1 DFQATT, CDR2 SNEGSKA (reference sequence). CDR3 residues: CSAPDRVTAGANVLTF.

The chain's CDR3 is CASSDMEGYYGYTF. The V and J genes are TRBV6-1 and TRBJ1-2. Germline V gene sequence: CDR1 MNHNS, CDR2 SASEGT. The CDR3 is 14 amino acids.

The chain links TRBV6-5 to TRBJ2-7. This CDR3 is 11 amino acids long. Germline CDR1 MNHEY, CDR2 SVGAGI. The CDR3: CASTLMGEQYF.